This TCR beta chain was captured in a study of cytomegalovirus exposure and HLA in healthy donors. This CDR3 contains 17 residues. The V gene's germline CDR1 is SGHTA and CDR2 FQGTGA. The V segment lost 5 bases and the J segment 9 bases; nucleotides outside the gene matches: 19. PCR primers comprised 60 Vbeta and 13 Jbeta primers. Profiling relied on immunoSEQ multiplex PCR, and the TCRdb table lists in-frame clones only, not all of them. This table holds about 70,000 clones, about 70% found once. V is TRBV7-3 and J is TRBJ1-2, with 9 bases matching TRBD1. Material: PBMCs. This receptor was identified in a woman younger than 45 in good health and CMV-seronegative. CDR3 amino acids: CASSPTGGGYNLRSYTF. The CDR3 coding sequence is TGTGCCAGCAGCCCCACAGGGGGCGGGTATAATCTTAGGAGCTACACCTTC.